This entry lists 17 T cell receptor beta chains sequenced from one sample in a study of T-cell memory formation after mild COVID-19. Each CDR3 protein is one row after TCRdb ran MiXCR on the 5' RACE reads. The sample carries about 440,000 distinct CDR3 sequences, about 20% recorded once. Source material: PBMCs or a T cell subset sorted from them (not recorded which). These receptors all stem from an adult woman who had mild COVID-19 (a few samples of this study predate the infection). Cell type and time point are not known.

In this sample, this clonotype turned up a few times. This chain uses TRBV6-2 or TRBV6-3 with TRBJ2-2, with 10 bases that match TRBD1. The CDR3 totals 15 residues. Germline V lookup: CDR1 MNHEY, CDR2 SVGEGT. This CDR3 is CAIKPGQGSTGELFF. The DNA of the CDR3 is TGTGCTATCAAGCCGGGACAGGGGAGTACCGGGGAGCTGTTTTTT.

This clonotype has at least ten counts. The V gene is TRBV20-1, the J gene TRBJ2-1; D gene ambiguous. The germline gives CDR1 DFQATT, CDR2 SNEGSKA (reference sequence). The CDR3 runs to 12 residues. Trimming left V 3 bases short and J 0 bases short, with 3 bases between. The CDR3 is CSASGSYNEQFF. In DNA form, the CDR3 reads TGCAGTGCTAGCGGCTCCTACAATGAGCAGTTCTTC.

The table lists this clonotype with many counts. V usage is TRBV12-3 or TRBV12-4 and J usage is TRBJ2-7, with 13 bases matching TRBD2. This CDR3 spans 16 amino acids. V was clipped by 6 bases and J by 4 bases; unmatched bases: 9. The DNA of the CDR3 is TGTGCCAGCAGCCCCGGACTAGCGGGAGTGATTTACGAGCAGTACTTC. Protein: CASSPGLAGVIYEQYF.

The chain combines TRBV6-2 or TRBV6-3 with TRBJ2-2; the D call may be TRBD1 or TRBD2 (5 bases each). The germline V gene encodes CDR1 MNHEY and CDR2 SVGEGT. The CDR3 has 14 residues. Trimming removed 6 bases at V and 4 bases at J, with 12 bases between. Here the CDR3 reads CASSAGARTGELFF. CDR3 DNA: TGTGCCAGCAGCGCCGGGGCCCGCACCGGGGAGCTGTTTTTT.

The sample holds a few counts of this clonotype. The CDR3 loop is CASRPTGGVDGYTF. Written as DNA, the CDR3 is TGCGCCAGCAGACCTACAGGGGGAGTCGATGGCTACACCTTC. The chain employs TRBV5-1 and TRBJ1-2, with 8 bases lining up with TRBD1. This CDR3 has 14 amino acids. Per germline, CDR1 SGHRS and CDR2 YFSETQ. J gave up 6 bases and V 5 bases, and 9 bases lay outside the gene matches.

The rearrangement links TRBV14 to TRBJ1-2; no clear D. Trimming stripped 0 bases from V and 4 bases from J, with 18 bases between. Per germline, CDR1 SGHDN and CDR2 FVKESK. The CDR3 sequence is 17 residues long. Written as DNA, the CDR3 is TGTGCCAGCAGCCAAGAAGGAGGAAGGGTATACAGCTATGGCTACACCTTC. It codes for CASSQEGGRVYSYGYTF. Based on the CDR3 plus reference TRBV14 and TRBJ1-2, the full variable domain is EAGVTQFPSHSVIEKGQTVTLRCDPISGHDNLYWYRRVMGKEIKFLLHFVKESKQDESGMPNNRFLAERTGGTYSTLKVQPAELEDSGVYFCASSQEGGRVYSYGYTFGSGTRLTVV.

The gene calls are TRBV12-3 or TRBV12-4 and TRBJ2-1, with D maybe TRBD1 (6 bases). With 7 bases removed from V and 6 bases from J, the gap between germline ends came to 10 bases. The CDR3 runs 12 residues. The CDR3 nucleotides read TGTGCCAGCACTACAGGGATCAATGAGCAGTTCTTC. Protein: CASTTGINEQFF.

The chain combines TRBV6-5 with TRBJ1-2; D is unresolved. Trimming took 4 bases from V and 7 from J, leaving 19 bases between them. CDR1 is MNHEY and CDR2 is SVGAGI in the germline V gene. The CDR3 length is 15 residues. The CDR3 loop reads CASSSTPVGLRGYTF. The CDR3 nucleotides are TGTGCCAGCAGTTCTACGCCTGTAGGGTTACGTGGCTACACCTTC.

This clonotype has more than one count but fewer than ten. This chain connects TRBV10-3 to TRBJ1-5, with D possibly being TRBD1 (5 bases). The V and J ends lost 0 bases and 1 base respectively, with 7 bases between them. There are 15 residues in the CDR3. Looked up from germline, CDR1 is ENHRY and CDR2 is SYGVKD. Written as DNA, the CDR3 is TGTGCCATCAGTGAGTCTGGGGACAGCAATCAGCCCCAGCATTTT. Residues: CAISESGDSNQPQHF.

This clonotype was counted only a few times. The chain carries TRBV7-9 and TRBJ2-1, with unresolved D. The germline V gene encodes CDR1 SEHNR and CDR2 FQNEAQ (reference sequence). The CDR3 spans 15 residues. Trimming took off 3 bases at V and 0 bases at J, with 9 bases between the two ends. The CDR3 coding sequence is TGTGCCAGCAGCTTGGCGGAGACCTCCTACAATGAGCAGTTCTTC. This sequence encodes CASSLAETSYNEQFF.

This clonotype was counted only a few times. The V call is TRBV6-2 or TRBV6-3, the J call TRBJ2-3; TRBD2 aligns across 14 bases. Germline values: CDR1 MNHEY, CDR2 SVGEGT. CDR3 length equals 17 residues. With V trimmed by 8 bases and J by 0 bases, 7 bases remained unmatched. The CDR3 sequence: CASSGTSGSWSTDTQYF. CDR3 in DNA: TGTGCCAGCTCCGGGACTAGCGGGAGTTGGAGCACAGATACGCAGTATTTT.

This clonotype occurred a few times. V gene TRBV10-3 combines with J gene TRBJ2-1, with D possibly TRBD1 on 6 matching bases. Trimming stripped 0 bases from V and 7 bases from J, with 10 bases between. The CDR3 sequence is 14 residues long. Germline V gene lookup returns CDR1 ENHRY and CDR2 SYGVKD. This CDR3 is CAISESIGGNEQFF. The CDR3, as DNA: TGTGCCATCAGTGAGTCGATAGGGGGTAATGAGCAGTTCTTC.

This clonotype was detected only a few times. The V and J genes are TRBV5-1 and TRBJ2-7; 10 positions match TRBD1. Germline V gene lookup returns CDR1 SGHRS and CDR2 YFSETQ. The trim removed 2 bases at V and 7 bases at J, leaving 15 bases unmatched. The CDR3 is 17 residues long. CDR3 region: CASSFGTGAESTIEQYF. CDR3 DNA sequence: TGCGCCAGCAGCTTTGGGACAGGGGCCGAATCTACGATAGAGCAGTACTTC.

V gene TRBV19 combines with J gene TRBJ1-5, with D perhaps TRBD1 (5 bases). This CDR3 is 15 amino acids long. Germline values: CDR1 LNHDA, CDR2 SQIVND (reference sequence). V shed 8 bases and J shed 1 base, with 15 bases lying between them. The CDR3 loop reads CASGGGGWSNQPQHF. For the CDR3, the DNA is TGTGCCAGTGGGGGGGGAGGATGGAGCAATCAGCCCCAGCATTTT.

The rearrangement uses TRBV29-1 and TRBJ1-1; a possible D gene is TRBD1 (6 bases). The V end lost 3 bases, the J end lost 1 base, and 9 bases lay between the germline ends. Germline V gives CDR1 SQVTM, CDR2 ANQGSEA. The CDR3 runs to 13 residues. The CDR3 DNA is TGCAGCGTTGAGGGACACCGGAACACTGAAGCTTTCTTT. It translates to CSVEGHRNTEAFF.

The chain is built from TRBV7-2 and TRBJ2-4; 13 bases line up with TRBD2. V shed 5 bases, J shed 4 bases, and the junction held 8 bases outside the gene matches. Per germline, CDR1 SGHTA and CDR2 FQGNSA. CDR3 length: 17 amino acids. The CDR3 nucleotides read TGTGCCAGCAGCCCGTTAGGGACTAGCGGGGTTAAAAACATTCAGTACTTC. Its translation is CASSPLGTSGVKNIQYF.

This clonotype showed up just a few times. J is TRBJ2-5 and V is TRBV7-9, with 7 nucleotides matching TRBD2. CDR3 length: 13 residues. J lost 2 bases, V lost 10 bases, and 7 bases had no gene match. The germline V gene encodes CDR1 SEHNR and CDR2 FQNEAQ (reference sequence). Written as DNA, the CDR3 is TGTGCCATCCAGCGGGGAAGGCAAGAGACCCAGTACTTC. Translation gives CAIQRGRQETQYF.